In its sample, the clone carrying this TCR beta chain was seen a few times. Treatment noted: oral pan-JAK inhibitor, 5-10 mg twice daily. The sequencing template was cDNA reverse transcribed from extracted RNA. TCRdb's table, derived via immunoSEQ multiplex PCR, lists solely in-frame clones and lacks some. The profile shows more than 200,000 clones, approximately 45% of them singletons. This sample was taken from a study of CD8+ T cells in alopecia areata. Germline V gene data show CDR1 as SGHRS and CDR2 as YFSETQ. This CDR3 is built from 14 residues. The junction had 6 bases not matched to a gene; V was cut back by 2 bases and J by 8 bases.

The sequenced sample was CD4+ T cells sorted from blood, obtained around week 36, from a patient treated with tofacitinib. This chain uses TRBV5-1 with TRBJ2-1, with TRBD1 matching 8 bases. This clonotype was sampled from a human donor with alopecia areata. The CDR3 DNA reads as TGCGCCAGCAGCTTAAGGACAGGGTCTGATGAGCAGTTCTTC. Translated: CASSLRTGSDEQFF.